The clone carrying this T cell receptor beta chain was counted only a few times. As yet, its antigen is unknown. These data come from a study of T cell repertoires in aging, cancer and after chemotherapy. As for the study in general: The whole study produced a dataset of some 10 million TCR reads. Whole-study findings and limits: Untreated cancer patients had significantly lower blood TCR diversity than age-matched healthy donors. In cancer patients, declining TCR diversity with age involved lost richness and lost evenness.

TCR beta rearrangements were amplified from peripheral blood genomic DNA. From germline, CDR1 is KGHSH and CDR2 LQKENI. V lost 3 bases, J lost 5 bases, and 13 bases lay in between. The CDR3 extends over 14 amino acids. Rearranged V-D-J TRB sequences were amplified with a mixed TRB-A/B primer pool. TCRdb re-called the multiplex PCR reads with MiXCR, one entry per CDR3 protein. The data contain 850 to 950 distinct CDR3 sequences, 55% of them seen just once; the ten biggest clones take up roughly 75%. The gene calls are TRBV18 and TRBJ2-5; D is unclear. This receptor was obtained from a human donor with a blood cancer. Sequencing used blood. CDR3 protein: CASSPGVRWETQYF. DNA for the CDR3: TGTGCCAGCTCACCTGGCGTGCGCTGGGAGACCCAGTACTTC.